This T cell receptor beta chain was captured in a study of memory CD4+ T cells and cytomegalovirus serostatus. The CDR3 totals 17 residues. In the case of this clone: Its antigen remains unknown.

Single viable CD3+CD4+CD8-CD45RO+ cells were sorted as the memory CD4+ T cells. Method: immunoSEQ multiplex PCR; TCRdb's copy keeps in-frame clones and lacks some. The sample records around 50,000 clones, roughly 80% being singletons. Overall study findings and caveats: 67 of 164 known CMV-associated TCRbeta sequences appeared in CD4+ memory.

The chain uses TRBV21-1 and TRBJ1-5. TRBV21-1 is a documented pseudogene. The sample was memory CD4+ T cells from blood. The source of this sequence is an adult in good health and CMV-seronegative. CDR3 in DNA: TGTGCCAGCAGCAAAGAAGGCACCCTATGGGGCAATCAGCCCCAGCATTTT. It is translated as CASSKEGTLWGNQPQHF.